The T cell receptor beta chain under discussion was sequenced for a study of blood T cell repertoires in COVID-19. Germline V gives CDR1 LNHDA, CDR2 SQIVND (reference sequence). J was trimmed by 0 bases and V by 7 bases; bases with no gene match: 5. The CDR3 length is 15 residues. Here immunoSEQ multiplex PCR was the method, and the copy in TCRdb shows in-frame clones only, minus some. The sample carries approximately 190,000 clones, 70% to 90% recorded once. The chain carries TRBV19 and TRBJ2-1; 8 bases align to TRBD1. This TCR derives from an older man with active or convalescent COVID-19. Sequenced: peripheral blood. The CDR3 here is CASNTDRASYNEQFF. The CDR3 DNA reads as TGTGCCAGTAACACGGACAGGGCCTCCTACAATGAGCAGTTCTTC.